The 28 T cell receptor beta chains below all came from one sample that was sequenced in a study of blood T cell repertoires in COVID-19. Clones were read by immunoSEQ multiplex PCR, and TCRdb kept only the in-frame ones, dropping some. The table includes about 230,000 clones, under 90% detected once. The sample consisted of PBMCs or T cells enriched from blood (not recorded which). All receptors come from a woman in her 30s with acute COVID-19.

The chain recombines TRBV14 with TRBJ2-1; weak D call: TRBD2 (5 bases). Germline lookup yields CDR1 SGHDN and CDR2 FVKESK. V was clipped by 0 bases and J by 10 bases, with 10 bases between them. This CDR3 has 13 residues. The CDR3 protein is CASSQEAGGEQFF. Written as DNA, the CDR3 is TGTGCCAGCAGCCAAGAGGCGGGCGGCGAGCAGTTCTTC. The variable domain in full, completed from reference TRBV14 and TRBJ2-1, reads EAGVTQFPSHSVIEKGQTVTLRCDPISGHDNLYWYRRVMGKEIKFLLHFVKESKQDESGMPNNRFLAERTGGTYSTLKVQPAELEDSGVYFCASSQEAGGEQFFGPGTRLTVL.

CDR3 coding DNA: TGCAGTGCTAGGGACAACATCGAGCAGTACTTC. It yields the protein CSARDNIEQYF. The genes are TRBV20-1 and TRBJ2-7, with D possibly matching TRBD1 (5 bases). The ends were cut back, 3 bases at V and 6 bases at J, with 9 bases in the middle. This CDR3 contains 11 residues. CDR1 is DFQATT and CDR2 is SNEGSKA in the germline V gene (reference sequence).

This chain connects TRBV5-1 to TRBJ1-2, with 9 bases aligning to TRBD1. Germline CDR1 and CDR2: SGHRS and YFSETQ. Germline trimming cut 2 bases from V and 0 bases from J; bases unmatched to any gene: 5. The CDR3 covers 16 residues. The DNA for the CDR3 is TGCGCCAGCAGCTTATCAGGACAGGGGCCTAACTATGGCTACACCTTC. It translates to CASSLSGQGPNYGYTF.

The chain joins TRBV18 to TRBJ1-4, with D hard to call. The V and J ends lost 2 bases and 4 bases respectively, with 11 bases between them. Per the germline V gene, CDR1 is KGHSH and CDR2 is LQKENI. This CDR3 comprises 15 residues. The CDR3, as DNA: TGTGCCAGCTCACCAGGAGGATCCCTTAATGAAAAACTGTTTTTT. Encoded protein: CASSPGGSLNEKLFF.

This chain links TRBV27 with TRBJ1-2, with D unresolved. Germline V CDR1 and CDR2: MNHEY, SMNVEV (reference sequence). V was trimmed by 8 bases and J by 4 bases, leaving 23 bases between them. The CDR3 is 16 amino acids. CDR3 amino acids: CASVGLSQGEGYGYTF. CDR3 bases: TGTGCCAGCGTTGGATTATCTCAAGGAGAAGGCTATGGCTACACCTTC.

This rearrangement joins TRBV27 to TRBJ1-5, with a possible D match to TRBD1 (6 bases). V was trimmed by 2 bases and J by 4 bases, leaving 9 bases between them. Germline lookup yields CDR1 MNHEY and CDR2 SMNVEV (reference sequence). This CDR3 has 14 amino acids. Here the CDR3 reads CASSLRQGNQPQHF. As DNA, the CDR3 is TGTGCCAGCAGTTTACGGCAGGGGAATCAGCCCCAGCATTTT.

The rearrangement links TRBV4-1 to TRBJ1-5, with a possible D match to TRBD1 (5 bases). Germline V gene sequence: CDR1 MGHRA, CDR2 YSYEKL. CDR3 length equals 16 residues. V dropped 0 bases and J dropped 6 bases, with 15 bases sitting between them. The CDR3 reads CASSQDRQNWPQPQHF. CDR3 nucleotides: TGCGCCAGCAGCCAAGATAGACAGAATTGGCCTCAGCCCCAGCATTTT.

The V gene is TRBV5-8, the J gene TRBJ2-7; 8 bases fit TRBD1. Trimming took 7 bases from V and 9 from J; bases not matched to a gene: 18. CDR1 and CDR2 (germline): SGHTS, YDEGEE. The CDR3 runs to 15 residues. In DNA form, the CDR3 reads TGTGCCAGCCGCCCGGGGGACAGGCCTTCGACTGGGCAGTACTTC. Translated, it gives CASRPGDRPSTGQYF.

This chain joins TRBV18 and TRBJ2-6; 8 nucleotides match TRBD1. Germline assignment: CDR1 KGHSH and CDR2 LQKENI. The ends lost 3 bases at V and 3 bases at J; junction bases unmatched: 4. CDR3 length equals 16 residues. The CDR3 sequence is CASSPSGGLGANVLTF. As DNA, the CDR3 is TGTGCCAGCTCACCTTCAGGGGGCCTTGGGGCCAACGTCCTGACTTTC. Using reference TRBV18 and TRBJ2-6 for the parts outside the CDR3, the full variable domain is NAGVMQNPRHLVRRRGQEARLRCSPMKGHSHVYWYRQLPEEGLKFMVYLQKENIIDESGMPKERFSAEFPKEGPSILRIQQVVRGDSAAYFCASSPSGGLGANVLTFGAGSRLTVL.

This clone occurred once. The chain links TRBV3-1 (or the pseudogene TRBV3-2) to TRBJ1-1; a weak D match, TRBD1 (5 bases). V lost 2 bases and J 4 bases, leaving 8 bases between the germline ends. The germline V gene encodes CDR1 LGHDT and CDR2 YNNKEL (reference sequence). CDR3 size: 13 residues. The CDR3 DNA is TGTGCCAGCAGCCAACGGGGGGTCACTGAAGCTTTCTTT. Its protein is CASSQRGVTEAFF.

V and J are TRBV19 and TRBJ2-2; TRBD1 matches 9 bases. Germline CDR1 is LNHDA and CDR2 is SQIVND (reference sequence). The J segment lost 6 bases and the V segment lost 7 bases, leaving 6 bases of the junction unmatched. The CDR3 contains 14 residues. The CDR3 nucleotides read TGTGCCAGTACCACGGACAGGGGTCCCGGGGAGCTGTTTTTT. Residues: CASTTDRGPGELFF.

The rearrangement joins TRBV18 to TRBJ2-5; 11 nucleotides match TRBD1. The CDR3 covers 16 residues. Germline assignment: CDR1 KGHSH and CDR2 LQKENI. The V segment lost 1 base and the J segment 5 bases; nucleotides outside the gene matches: 6. The CDR3 nucleotides are TGTGCCAGCTCACCACGTCTTGGACAGGGGGCCGAGACCCAGTACTTC. Amino acid sequence: CASSPRLGQGAETQYF.

The chain uses TRBV21-1 and TRBJ2-7; the table names TRBD1, a call not compared with the DNA. TRBV21-1 is a listed pseudogene. This CDR3 contains 13 residues. Written as DNA, the CDR3 is TGTGCCAGCAGCAGGGCAGGGGGGTACGAGCAGTACTTC. Translation: CASSRAGGYEQYF.

The CDR3 reads CASSRNRTGAYGYTF. As DNA, the CDR3 is TGTGCCAGCAGCAGAAACAGGACAGGCGCTTATGGCTACACCTTC. The chain uses TRBV21-1 and TRBJ1-2; TRBD1 is taken as the D call from the table, unchecked against the DNA. TRBV21-1 counts as a pseudogene. This CDR3 has 15 residues.

This clone was seen only once. The chain couples TRBV5-6 to TRBJ1-6; 7 nucleotides match TRBD1. Germline CDR1 and CDR2: SGHDT and YYEEEE. This CDR3 contains 17 residues. Trimming took 5 bases from V and 1 from J; bases not matched to a gene: 9. In DNA, the CDR3 is TGTGCCAGCAGTGCGCTAGGGGGCCAATCCTATAATTCACCCCTCCACTTT. Amino acid sequence: CASSALGGQSYNSPLHF.

The genes are TRBV6-5 and TRBJ2-3; D gene ambiguous. Trimming pared 4 bases from V and 6 bases from J, leaving 11 bases between. The CDR3 extends over 13 amino acids. CDR1 and CDR2 from the germline V gene are MNHEY and SVGAGI. The chain's CDR3 is CASSLVQRDTQYF. In DNA form, the CDR3 reads TGTGCCAGCAGTTTAGTTCAACGCGATACGCAGTATTTT.

The rearrangement uses TRBV5-1 and TRBJ2-5; no firm D call. The CDR3 consists of 12 residues. The ends were cut back, 2 bases at V and 5 bases at J, with 7 bases in the middle. Germline CDR1 reads SGHRS; CDR2 reads YFSETQ. Here the CDR3 reads CASSFAAETQYF. The CDR3 DNA is TGCGCCAGCAGCTTCGCAGCGGAGACCCAGTACTTC.

CDR3 DNA sequence: TGTGCCAGCAGTTTAAAGGGTACAGGACGGAACACCGGGGAGCTGTTTTTT. It is translated as CASSLKGTGRNTGELFF. The chain links TRBV27 to TRBJ2-2; D possibly corresponds to TRBD1 (5 bases). Germline V CDR1 and CDR2: MNHEY, SMNVEV (reference sequence). V lost 2 bases and J lost 1, with 14 bases in between. The CDR3 loop spans 17 amino acids.

The chain recombines TRBV2 with TRBJ1-5, with D uncertain. This CDR3 spans 15 amino acids. Germline V gene data show CDR1 as SNHLY and CDR2 as FYNNEI. Trimming cost V 2 bases and J 6 bases, with 14 bases left between them. The CDR3 spells CASSERSGVRQPQHF. The DNA of the CDR3 is TGTGCCAGCAGTGAACGGTCAGGTGTGCGTCAGCCCCAGCATTTT.

The chain recombines TRBV30 with TRBJ1-1, with unresolved D. Trimming removed 2 bases from V and 11 bases from J, with 12 bases in between. In germline, CDR1 is GTSNPN, CDR2 SVGIG (reference sequence). The CDR3 runs to 11 residues. The CDR3 DNA follows: TGTGCCTGGAGTCCCCTATTGGAGGCTTTCTTT. The encoded protein is CAWSPLLEAFF.

The chain joins TRBV10-3 to TRBJ2-1; unclear D gene. Deletions cut 5 bases from V and 6 bases from J, with 8 bases between. CDR1 ENHRY and CDR2 SYGVKD come from the germline V gene. The CDR3 contains 12 residues. CDR3 bases: TGTGCCATCAGTCCGCGCGGCAATGAGCAGTTCTTC. Protein sequence: CAISPRGNEQFF.

This rearrangement joins TRBV5-1 to TRBJ2-3, with no clear D. Germline CDR1 SGHRS, CDR2 YFSETQ. The CDR3 contains 14 residues. V was clipped by 0 bases and J by 2 bases, with 7 bases between them. The CDR3 sequence: CASSLGYLTDTQYF. CDR3 bases: TGCGCCAGCAGCTTGGGCTACCTCACAGATACGCAGTATTTT. The full variable domain, in which reference TRBV5-1 and TRBJ2-3 provide the parts outside the CDR3, is KAGVTQTPRYLIKTRGQQVTLSCSPISGHRSVSWYQQTPGQGLQFLFEYFSETQRNKGNFPGRFSGRQFSNSRSEMNVSTLELGDSALYLCASSLGYLTDTQYFGPGTRLTVL.

In its sample, this clone was seen many times. CDR3 in DNA: TGTGCCAGCGGAATTAGAACGGGGTTTACCGGGGAGCTGTTTTTT. Protein: CASGIRTGFTGELFF. The chain employs TRBV7-8 and TRBJ2-2; D is possibly TRBD2 (5 bases). Trimming left V 8 bases short and J 5 bases short, with 18 bases between. The CDR3 consists of 15 residues. Germline CDR1 reads SGHVS; CDR2 reads FQNEAQ.

V is TRBV7-2 and J is TRBJ2-7, with 7 bases aligning to TRBD2. The CDR3 contains 13 residues. With V trimmed by 4 bases and J by 2 bases, 2 bases remained unmatched. Per the germline V gene, CDR1 is SGHTA and CDR2 is FQGNSA. The DNA for the CDR3 is TGTGCCAGCAGCTGGGGGGGTACCTACGAGCAGTACTTC. Translation: CASSWGGTYEQYF.

CDR3 loop: CAWSYAGTARTNEKLFF. In DNA form, the CDR3 reads TGTGCCTGGAGTTACGCCGGGACAGCAAGAACTAATGAAAAACTGTTTTTT. The V and J genes are TRBV30 and TRBJ1-4, with 7 nucleotides matching TRBD1. The germline CDR1 and CDR2 sequences are GTSNPN and SVGIG (reference sequence). V shed 2 bases and J 1 base; nucleotides not matched to a gene: 10. The CDR3 sequence is 17 residues long. Full variable domain (remainder filled in from reference TRBV30 and TRBJ1-4): SQTIHQWPATLVQPVGSPLSLECTVEGTSNPNLYWYRQAAGRGLQLLFYSVGIGQISSEVPQNLSASRPQDRQFILSSKKLLLSDSGFYLCAWSYAGTARTNEKLFFGSGTQLSVL.

This clone was seen a few times. The chain is built from TRBV4-1 and TRBJ2-7; 7 bases agree with TRBD1. In germline, CDR1 is MGHRA, CDR2 YSYEKL. Losses at the gene ends were 8 bases for V and 3 bases for J; bases not matched to a gene: 4. The CDR3 consists of 12 residues. Here the CDR3 DNA reads TGCGCCAGCCGGGACAGCTACTACGAGCAGTACTTC. Its protein product is CASRDSYYEQYF.

The chain joins TRBV19 to TRBJ2-7; 10 bases map to TRBD1. After removal of 4 bases from V and 4 bases from J, the junction contained 7 bases not matched to a gene. The V gene's germline CDR1 is LNHDA and CDR2 SQIVND (reference sequence). This CDR3 is built from 15 residues. CDR3 residues: CASSKNRDRGYEQYF. The CDR3 bases are TGTGCCAGTAGTAAAAACCGGGACAGGGGTTACGAGCAGTACTTC. The full variable domain, its missing parts supplied by reference TRBV19 and TRBJ2-7, is DGGITQSPKYLFRKEGQNVTLSCEQNLNHDAMYWYRQDPGQGLRLIYYSQIVNDFQKGDIAEGYSVSREKKESFPLTVTSAQKNPTAFYLCASSKNRDRGYEQYFGPGTRLTVT.

The V gene is TRBV4-1, the J gene TRBJ2-7, with 9 bases fitting TRBD1. The V segment lost 0 bases and the J segment 4 bases; nucleotides outside the gene matches: 7. Germline CDR1 and CDR2: MGHRA and YSYEKL. CDR3 length: 16 amino acids. CDR3 sequence reads: CASSQELWDRVYEQYF. The CDR3 coding sequence is TGCGCCAGCAGCCAAGAGTTGTGGGACAGGGTGTACGAGCAGTACTTC.